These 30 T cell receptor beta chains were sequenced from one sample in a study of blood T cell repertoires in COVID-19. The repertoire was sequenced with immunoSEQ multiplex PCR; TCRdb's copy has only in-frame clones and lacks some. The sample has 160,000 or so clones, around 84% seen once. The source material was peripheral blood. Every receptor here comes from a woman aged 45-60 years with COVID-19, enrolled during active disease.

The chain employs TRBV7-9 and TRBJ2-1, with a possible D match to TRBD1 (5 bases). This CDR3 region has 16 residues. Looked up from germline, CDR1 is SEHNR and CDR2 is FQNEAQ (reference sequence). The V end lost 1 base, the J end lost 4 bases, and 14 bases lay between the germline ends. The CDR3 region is CASSLVVRQGYNEQFF. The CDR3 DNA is TGTGCCAGCAGCTTAGTTGTCAGGCAGGGATACAATGAGCAGTTCTTC.

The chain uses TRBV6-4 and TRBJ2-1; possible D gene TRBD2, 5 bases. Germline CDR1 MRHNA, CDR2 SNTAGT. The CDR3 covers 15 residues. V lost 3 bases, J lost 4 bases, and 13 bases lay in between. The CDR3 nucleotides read TGTGCCAGCAGTGATAACCGAGGGTCATACAATGAGCAGTTCTTC. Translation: CASSDNRGSYNEQFF.

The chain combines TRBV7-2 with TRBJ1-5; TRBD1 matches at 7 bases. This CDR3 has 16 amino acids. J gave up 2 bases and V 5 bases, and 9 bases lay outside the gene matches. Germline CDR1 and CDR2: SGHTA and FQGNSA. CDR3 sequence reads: CASSQTGAYGNQPQHF. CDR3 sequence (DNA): TGTGCCAGCAGCCAAACAGGGGCCTACGGCAATCAGCCCCAGCATTTT.

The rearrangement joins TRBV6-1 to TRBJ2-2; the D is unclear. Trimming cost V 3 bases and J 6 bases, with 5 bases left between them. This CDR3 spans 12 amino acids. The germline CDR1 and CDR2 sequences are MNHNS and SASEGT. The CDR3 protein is CASSDRAGELFF. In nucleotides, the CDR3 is TGTGCCAGCAGTGACCGGGCCGGGGAGCTGTTTTTT.

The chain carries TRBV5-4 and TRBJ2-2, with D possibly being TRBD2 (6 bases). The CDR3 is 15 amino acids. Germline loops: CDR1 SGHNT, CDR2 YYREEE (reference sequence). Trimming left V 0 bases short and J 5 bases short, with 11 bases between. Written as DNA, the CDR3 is TGTGCCAGCAGCTTGGGGCGACGGGAGACCGGGGAGCTGTTTTTT. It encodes CASSLGRRETGELFF.

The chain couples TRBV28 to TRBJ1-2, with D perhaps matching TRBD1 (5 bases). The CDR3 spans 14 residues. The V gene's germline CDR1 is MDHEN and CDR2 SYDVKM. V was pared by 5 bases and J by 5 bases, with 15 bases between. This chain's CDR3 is CASSLGQGRYGYTF. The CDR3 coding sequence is TGTGCCAGCAGTCTCGGCCAGGGTCGGTATGGCTACACCTTC.

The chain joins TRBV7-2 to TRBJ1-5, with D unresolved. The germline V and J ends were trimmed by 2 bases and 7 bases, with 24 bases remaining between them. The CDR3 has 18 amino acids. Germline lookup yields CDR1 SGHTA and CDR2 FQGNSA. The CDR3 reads CASSLRSPDNSVGQPQHF. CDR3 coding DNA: TGTGCCAGCAGCTTAAGGTCCCCAGACAACTCGGTTGGGCAGCCCCAGCATTTT.

The CDR3 reads CASSLAANTEAFF. The CDR3 DNA sequence: TGTGCCAGCAGCTTAGCGGCGAACACTGAAGCTTTCTTT. The gene calls are TRBV11-1 and TRBJ1-1; no clear D. V was trimmed by 0 bases and J by 1 base, leaving 3 bases between them. Germline values: CDR1 SGHAT, CDR2 FQDESV (reference sequence). The CDR3 is 13 amino acids.

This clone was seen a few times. CDR3 DNA sequence: TGTGCCACCAGTGAAGCTGGGACAGCCCTCTACGAGCAGTACTTC. Its protein is CATSEAGTALYEQYF. The chain has TRBV24-1 and TRBJ2-7, with TRBD1 matching 7 bases. Unmatched junction bases numbered 8, after V lost 4 bases and J lost 3 bases. Per the germline V gene, CDR1 is KGHDR and CDR2 is SFDVKD. CDR3 length equals 15 residues.

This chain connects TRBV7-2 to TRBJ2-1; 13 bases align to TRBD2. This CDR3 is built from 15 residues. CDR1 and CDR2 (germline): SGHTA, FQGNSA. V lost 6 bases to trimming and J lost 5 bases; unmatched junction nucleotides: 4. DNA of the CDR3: TGTGCCAGCAGTACTAGCGGGGGGGCTAACAATGAGCAGTTCTTC. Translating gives CASSTSGGANNEQFF.

The CDR3 DNA follows: TGTGCCAGCAGTCAAGGGACAGGGTCCTACAATGAGCAGTTCTTC. Its protein is CASSQGTGSYNEQFF. The V call is TRBV6-2 or TRBV6-3, the J call TRBJ2-1, with 9 nucleotides matching TRBD1. CDR1 and CDR2 from the germline V gene are MNHEY and SVGEGT. After removal of 5 bases from V and 1 base from J, the junction contained 3 bases not matched to a gene. CDR3 length equals 15 residues.

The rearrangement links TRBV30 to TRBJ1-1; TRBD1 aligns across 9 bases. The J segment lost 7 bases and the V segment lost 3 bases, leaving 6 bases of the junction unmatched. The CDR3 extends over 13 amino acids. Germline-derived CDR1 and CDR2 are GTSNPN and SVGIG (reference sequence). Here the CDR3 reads CAWRDRGQGEAFF. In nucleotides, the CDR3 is TGTGCCTGGAGGGACAGGGGTCAGGGTGAAGCTTTCTTT.

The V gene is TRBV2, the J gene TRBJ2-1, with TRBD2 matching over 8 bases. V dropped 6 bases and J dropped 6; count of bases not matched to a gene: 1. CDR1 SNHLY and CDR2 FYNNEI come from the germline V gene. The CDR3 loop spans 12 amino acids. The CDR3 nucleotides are TGTGCCAGCAGAGGGACTAGCAATGAGCAGTTCTTC. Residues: CASRGTSNEQFF.

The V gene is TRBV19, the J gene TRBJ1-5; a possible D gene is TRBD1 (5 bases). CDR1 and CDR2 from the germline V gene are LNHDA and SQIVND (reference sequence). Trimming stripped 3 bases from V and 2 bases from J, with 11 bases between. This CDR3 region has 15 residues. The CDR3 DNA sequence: TGTGCCAGTAGTATGGAGGGGTTGGGCAATCAGCCCCAGCATTTT. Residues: CASSMEGLGNQPQHF.

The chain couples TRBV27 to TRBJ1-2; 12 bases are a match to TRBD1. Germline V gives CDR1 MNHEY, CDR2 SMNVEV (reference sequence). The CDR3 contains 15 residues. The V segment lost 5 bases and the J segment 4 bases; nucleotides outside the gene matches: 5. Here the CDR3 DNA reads TGTGCCAGCAGTCCCGGGACAGGGGGCCGCTATGGCTACACCTTC. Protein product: CASSPGTGGRYGYTF.

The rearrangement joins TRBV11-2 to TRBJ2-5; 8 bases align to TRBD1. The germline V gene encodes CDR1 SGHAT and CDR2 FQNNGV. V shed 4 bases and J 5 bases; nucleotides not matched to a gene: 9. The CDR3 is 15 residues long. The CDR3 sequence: CASSSQGALSETQYF. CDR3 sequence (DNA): TGTGCCAGCAGCTCCCAGGGGGCGCTCAGCGAGACCCAGTACTTC. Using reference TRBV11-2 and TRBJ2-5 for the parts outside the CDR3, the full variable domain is EAGVAQSPRYKIIEKRQSVAFWCNPISGHATLYWYQQILGQGPKLLIQFQNNGVVDDSQLPKDRFSAERLKGVDSTLKIQPAKLEDSAVYLCASSSQGALSETQYFGPGTRLLVL.

The CDR3 is CASSPSSQGLNYGYTF. The CDR3 DNA reads as TGCGCCAGCAGCCCTTCAAGCCAGGGCTTGAACTATGGCTACACCTTC. V is TRBV5-1 and J is TRBJ1-2, with D perhaps TRBD1 (5 bases). Germline CDR1 reads SGHRS; CDR2 reads YFSETQ. CDR3 size: 16 residues. Between the trimmed V and J ends, which lost 4 bases and 2 bases, there was a span of 18 bases. Combining the CDR3 with reference TRBV5-1 and TRBJ1-2 gives the whole variable domain KAGVTQTPRYLIKTRGQQVTLSCSPISGHRSVSWYQQTPGQGLQFLFEYFSETQRNKGNFPGRFSGRQFSNSRSEMNVSTLELGDSALYLCASSPSSQGLNYGYTFGSGTRLTVV.

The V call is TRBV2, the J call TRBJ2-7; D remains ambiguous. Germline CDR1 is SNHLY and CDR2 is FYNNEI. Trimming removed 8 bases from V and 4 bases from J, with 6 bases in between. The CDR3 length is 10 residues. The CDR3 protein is CASSGYEQYF. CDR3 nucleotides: TGTGCCAGCTCAGGTTACGAGCAGTACTTC.

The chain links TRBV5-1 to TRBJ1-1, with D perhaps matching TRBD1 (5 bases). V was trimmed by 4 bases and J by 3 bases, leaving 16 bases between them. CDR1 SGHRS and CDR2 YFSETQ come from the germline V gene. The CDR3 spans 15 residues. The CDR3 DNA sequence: TGCGCCAGCAGCGGGTGGGGCGGGGGTCACACTGAAGCTTTCTTT. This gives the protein CASSGWGGGHTEAFF.

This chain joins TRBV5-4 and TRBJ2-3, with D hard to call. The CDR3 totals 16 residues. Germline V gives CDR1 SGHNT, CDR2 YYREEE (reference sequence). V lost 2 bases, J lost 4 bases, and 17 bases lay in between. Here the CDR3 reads CASSFSLPGGADTQYF. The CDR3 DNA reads TGTGCCAGCAGCTTCTCCCTCCCCGGCGGTGCAGATACGCAGTATTTT.

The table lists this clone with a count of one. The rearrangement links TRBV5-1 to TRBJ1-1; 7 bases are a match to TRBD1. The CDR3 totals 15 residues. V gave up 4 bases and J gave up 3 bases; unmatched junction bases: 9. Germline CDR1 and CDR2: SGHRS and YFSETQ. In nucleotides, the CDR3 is TGCGCCAGCAGCGCCCGACAGGGTTTGGACACTGAAGCTTTCTTT. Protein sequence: CASSARQGLDTEAFF.

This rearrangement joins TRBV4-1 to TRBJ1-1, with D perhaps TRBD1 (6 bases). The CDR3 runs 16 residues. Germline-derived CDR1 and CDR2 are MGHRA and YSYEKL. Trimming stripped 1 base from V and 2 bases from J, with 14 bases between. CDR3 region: CASSQVTAGENTEAFF. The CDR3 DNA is TGCGCCAGCAGCCAAGTAACCGCAGGGGAAAACACTGAAGCTTTCTTT.

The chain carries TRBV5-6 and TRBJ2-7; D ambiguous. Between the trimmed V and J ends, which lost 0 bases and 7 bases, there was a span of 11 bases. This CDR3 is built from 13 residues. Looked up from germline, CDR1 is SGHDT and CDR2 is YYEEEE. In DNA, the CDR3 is TGTGCCAGCAGCTTGGGTAACGGTTTGGAGCAGTACTTC. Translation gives CASSLGNGLEQYF.

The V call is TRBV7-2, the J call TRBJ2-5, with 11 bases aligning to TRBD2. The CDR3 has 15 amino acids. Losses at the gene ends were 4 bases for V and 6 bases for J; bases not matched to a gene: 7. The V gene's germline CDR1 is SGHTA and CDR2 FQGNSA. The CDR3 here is CASSSYSGGAQTQYF. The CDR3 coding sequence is TGTGCCAGCAGCTCATATAGCGGGGGGGCCCAGACCCAGTACTTC.

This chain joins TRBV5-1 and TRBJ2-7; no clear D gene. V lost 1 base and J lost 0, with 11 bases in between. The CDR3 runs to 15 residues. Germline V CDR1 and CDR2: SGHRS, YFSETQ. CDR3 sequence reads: CASSLFAVGSYEQYF. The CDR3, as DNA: TGCGCCAGCAGCTTGTTCGCGGTGGGCTCCTACGAGCAGTACTTC.

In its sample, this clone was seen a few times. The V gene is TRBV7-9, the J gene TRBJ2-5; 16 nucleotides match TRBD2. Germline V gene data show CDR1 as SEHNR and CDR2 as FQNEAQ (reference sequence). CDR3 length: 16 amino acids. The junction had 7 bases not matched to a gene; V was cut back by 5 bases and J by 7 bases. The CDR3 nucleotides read TGTGCCAGCAGCCCGGGACTAGCGGGGGGGGTCGGGACCCAGTACTTC. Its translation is CASSPGLAGGVGTQYF.

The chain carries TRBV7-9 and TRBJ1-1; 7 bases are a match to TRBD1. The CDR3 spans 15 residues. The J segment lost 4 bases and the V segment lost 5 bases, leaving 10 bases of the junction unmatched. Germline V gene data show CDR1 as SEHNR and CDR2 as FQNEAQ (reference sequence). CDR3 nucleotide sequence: TGTGCCAGCAGCCAACTCACAGGGGTCAGCACTGAAGCTTTCTTT. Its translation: CASSQLTGVSTEAFF.

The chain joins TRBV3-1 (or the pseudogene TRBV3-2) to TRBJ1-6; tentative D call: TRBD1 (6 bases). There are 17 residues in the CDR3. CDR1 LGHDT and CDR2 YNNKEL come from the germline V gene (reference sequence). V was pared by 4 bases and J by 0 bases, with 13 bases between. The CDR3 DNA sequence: TGTGCCAGCAGCCCAAGGGGGGGGAGCTCCTATAATTCACCCCTCCACTTT. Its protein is CASSPRGGSSYNSPLHF.

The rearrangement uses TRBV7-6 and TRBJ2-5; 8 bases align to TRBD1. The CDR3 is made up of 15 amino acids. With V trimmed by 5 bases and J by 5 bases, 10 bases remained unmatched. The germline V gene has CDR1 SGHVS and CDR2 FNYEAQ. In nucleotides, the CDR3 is TGTGCCAGCAGCCGACAGGGGATCCAAGTGGAGACCCAGTACTTC. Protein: CASSRQGIQVETQYF.

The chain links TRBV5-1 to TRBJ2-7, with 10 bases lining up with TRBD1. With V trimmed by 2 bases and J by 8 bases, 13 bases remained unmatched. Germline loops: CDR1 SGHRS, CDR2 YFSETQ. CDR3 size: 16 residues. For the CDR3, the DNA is TGCGCCAGCAGCTTAAGTCCGGGACAGGGGCCTACGAAGCAGTACTTC. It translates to CASSLSPGQGPTKQYF.